The 10 T cell receptor beta chains in this list originate from one sample, sequenced in a study of cytomegalovirus exposure and HLA in healthy donors. The study ran its PCR with 60 Vbeta and 13 Jbeta primers. The protocol was immunoSEQ multiplex PCR, while the TCRdb copy is restricted to in-frame clones and leaves out a portion. The sample contains about 130,000 clones, roughly 10% of which appear only once. Material: PBMCs. Receptors were obtained from a man aged 50-59 years in good health and CMV-seronegative.

This clone appeared a few times. The chain joins TRBV5-4 to TRBJ2-7; 14 nucleotides align to TRBD2. CDR1 is SGHNT, CDR2 YYREEE, per germline (reference sequence). Unmatched junction bases numbered 3, after V lost 4 bases and J lost 3 bases. The CDR3 consists of 15 residues. The CDR3 DNA reads as TGTGCCAGCAGCGGGACTAGCGGGGGTGACTACGAGCAGTACTTC. Protein product: CASSGTSGGDYEQYF.

This clone was found a few times. The chain combines TRBV10-2 with TRBJ1-1, with D perhaps TRBD1 (5 bases). The germline V gene has CDR1 WSHSY and CDR2 SAAADI. Trimming took 2 bases from V and 1 from J, leaving 20 bases between them. The CDR3 is 18 residues long. CDR3 residues: CASSEHMGAGQGNTEAFF. CDR3 nucleotides: TGCGCCAGCAGTGAGCATATGGGAGCGGGCCAGGGGAACACTGAAGCTTTCTTT.

This clone was seen only a few times. This chain links TRBV5-1 with TRBJ2-1; 7 bases map to TRBD1. This CDR3 is 17 amino acids long. Germline V gene lookup returns CDR1 SGHRS and CDR2 YFSETQ. After removal of 7 bases from V and 7 bases from J, the junction contained 20 bases not matched to a gene. The CDR3 region is CASRKSSPTEGANEQFF. CDR3 nucleotide sequence: TGCGCCAGCCGAAAGAGTTCCCCTACAGAGGGGGCGAATGAGCAGTTCTTC.

The CDR3 coding sequence is TGCGCCAGCAGCCCCCTATCCGTAGCCGGCGAGCAGTACTTC. Its translation: CASSPLSVAGEQYF. The V call is TRBV5-1, the J call TRBJ2-7, with D unclear. The V gene's germline CDR1 is SGHRS and CDR2 YFSETQ. The CDR3 covers 14 residues. V gave up 4 bases and J gave up 6 bases, with 17 bases separating them.

This chain uses TRBV5-5 with TRBJ2-7; D remains ambiguous. V lost 3 bases, J lost 5 bases, and 6 bases lay in between. The CDR3 extends over 11 amino acids. The V gene's germline CDR1 is SGHKS and CDR2 YYEKEE (reference sequence). The CDR3 protein is CASSSFHEQYF. The CDR3 nucleotides read TGTGCCAGCAGCTCTTTCCACGAGCAGTACTTC.

The CDR3 DNA follows: TGTGCCAGTAGAGGGGGAAACACTGAAGCTTTCTTT. This sequence encodes CASRGGNTEAFF. The chain uses TRBV19 and TRBJ1-1, with D perhaps TRBD1 (6 bases). Germline V gives CDR1 LNHDA, CDR2 SQIVND (reference sequence). The V gene lost 6 bases and the J gene lost 2 bases, with 7 bases spanning the gap. The CDR3 sequence is 12 residues long.

This chain joins TRBV15 and TRBJ2-3, with TRBD1 matching over 10 bases. Germline V gene data show CDR1 as LNHNV and CDR2 as YYDKDF (reference sequence). The CDR3 runs 17 residues. Unmatched junction bases numbered 5, after V lost 0 bases and J lost 2 bases. The CDR3 sequence: CATSRDGGTGATDTQYF. CDR3 DNA: TGTGCCACCAGCAGAGATGGCGGGACAGGGGCCACAGATACGCAGTATTTT.

This clone was detected only a few times. The chain uses TRBV7-2 and TRBJ2-1; 7 bases fit TRBD2. The germline CDR1 and CDR2 sequences are SGHTA and FQGNSA. J was trimmed by 2 bases and V by 4 bases; bases with no gene match: 5. CDR3 size: 15 residues. The CDR3 nucleotides are TGTGCCAGCAGCTCCCCGGGGGGACCCTACAATGAGCAGTTCTTC. Its translation is CASSSPGGPYNEQFF.

The rearrangement joins TRBV30 to TRBJ2-5, with a tentative D call TRBD2 (6 bases). Trimming took 0 bases from V and 6 from J, leaving 11 bases between them. Germline CDR1 GTSNPN, CDR2 SVGIG (reference sequence). This CDR3 has 13 amino acids. This CDR3 reads CAWSVLGGQTQYF. The CDR3, as DNA: TGTGCCTGGAGTGTACTGGGGGGACAGACCCAGTACTTC.

The table lists this clone with many counts. The chain carries TRBV19 and TRBJ2-7; tentative D call: TRBD2 (5 bases). Trimming removed 9 bases from V and 3 bases from J, with 18 bases in between. CDR1 is LNHDA and CDR2 is SQIVND in the germline V gene (reference sequence). The CDR3 has 14 residues. The CDR3 coding sequence is TGTGCCAGCCTAATACCAGGAGGCGGCTACGAGCAGTACTTC. Amino acids: CASLIPGGGYEQYF.